The rows below give T cell receptor beta chains drawn from one sample of a study of blood T cell repertoires in COVID-19. TCRdb keeps only in-frame clones here, not all; method: immunoSEQ multiplex PCR. The table includes 490,000 or so clones, roughly nine tenths detected once. Material: PBMCs or T cells enriched from blood (not recorded which). The receptors were gathered from a woman between 55 and 75 years old who had recovered from COVID-19. Each CDR3 is given with its conserved first and last residue. The D gene is left open where the match is weak. Size tells how often a clone was seen (once, few, many) or the class of an expanded clone, and some rows leave it out.

-,TRBV19,-,TRBJ1-1,TGTGCCAGTAGTATACCGACATCGAACACTGAAGCTTTCTTT,CASSIPTSNTEAFF
-,TRBV25-1,-,TRBJ1-6,TGTGCCAGCAGTGTACAGATAAATTCACCCCTCCACTTT,CASSVQINSPLHF
-,TRBV2,-,TRBJ1-4,TGTGCCAGCAGTAACAGGGTCCCTTCCACCGGTGAAAAACTGTTTTTT,CASSNRVPSTGEKLFF
-,TRBV19,-,TRBJ1-6,TGTGCCAGTACAAGAACGGGGAGCTCCTATAATTCACCCCTCCACTTT,CASTRTGSSYNSPLHF
TRBD1,TRBV7-8,-,TRBJ2-7,TGTGCCAGCAGCTTCCGGGACAGGGTACACGAGCAGTACTTC,CASSFRDRVHEQYF
TRBD2,TRBV9,once,TRBJ2-3,TGTGCCAGCAGCGTAGGGAGTAGCGGGGGGGCAGATACGCAGTATTTT,CASSVGSSGGADTQYF
-,TRBV6-5,-,TRBJ2-5,TGTGCCAGCAGTTATCTAGAGACCCAGTACTTC,CASSYLETQYF
-,TRBV24-1,-,TRBJ1-2,TGTGCCACCGTAAGTGTTAGATTTAACTATGGCTACACCTTC,CATVSVRFNYGYTF
TRBD1,TRBV29-1,-,TRBJ1-1,TGCAGCGTTGAAGGCTCCAGGGGGCGGAACACTGAAGCTTTCTTT,CSVEGSRGRNTEAFF
TRBD1,TRBV27,-,TRBJ2-1,TGTGCCAGCAGTCCTACAGGGGGTTATGGCAATGAGCAGTTCTTC,CASSPTGGYGNEQFF
TRBD1,TRBV29-1,-,TRBJ1-1,TGCAGCGTTCAACTCACAGGGGGAAGGTGGAACACTGAAGCTTTCTTT,CSVQLTGGRWNTEAFF
TRBD1,TRBV6-5,-,TRBJ1-6,TGTGCCAGCAGTTCCGGACAGGGGGTAAATTCACCCCTCCACTTT,CASSSGQGVNSPLHF
TRBD1,TRBV10-3,once,TRBJ2-7,TGTGCCATCAGTCGACAGGGCCCGAAGTCCTACGAGCAGTACTTC,CAISRQGPKSYEQYF
-,TRBV3-1/TRBV3-2,-,TRBJ1-1,TGTGCCAGCAGCCCCAGTGATTGGGGGCAGAACACTGAAGCTTTCTTT,CASSPSDWGQNTEAFF
-,TRBV24-1,once,TRBJ2-7,TGTGCCACCCCGGGTCAGTCCTACGAGCAGTACTTC,CATPGQSYEQYF
-,TRBV29-1,-,TRBJ1-5,TGCAGCGTTGCCCGAGACAGAAATCAGCCCCAGCATTTT,CSVARDRNQPQHF
-,TRBV30,-,TRBJ1-1,TGTGCCTGGAGTCGGCAAGGGGGGAGGGACACTGAAGCTTTCTTT,CAWSRQGGRDTEAFF
-,TRBV11-2,once,TRBJ2-1,TGTGCCAGCAGTAAGAATGTGGCCGGGGTCTCCTACAATGAGCAGTTCTTC,CASSKNVAGVSYNEQFF
TRBD1,TRBV10-3,-,TRBJ2-1,TGTGCCATCAGGGCACGGGACAGCTTTAATGAGCAGTTCTTC,CAIRARDSFNEQFF
-,TRBV6-5,-,TRBJ1-2,TGTGCCAGCAGCCCCACAGGCGGCGATGGCTACACCTTC,CASSPTGGDGYTF
-,TRBV2,few,TRBJ1-5,TGTGCCAGCAGTGGGACAGGCAATCAGCCCCAGCATTTT,CASSGTGNQPQHF
TRBD2,TRBV7-9,-,TRBJ2-1,TGTGCCAGCAGCTTAGTTCAGCGGGGTCTGTTCTTC,CASSLVQRGLFF
-,TRBV7-2,-,TRBJ1-1,TGTGCCAGCAGCTTAGGGGGAGCGACTGAAGCTTTCTTT,CASSLGGATEAFF
-,TRBV10-1,once,TRBJ2-2,TGCGCCAGCAGTCGTGATTTGACAGTACCCACCGGGGAGCTGTTTTTT,CASSRDLTVPTGELFF
TRBD1,TRBV19,once,TRBJ1-6,TGTGCCAGTAGTATCACGACAGGGGGTAATTCACCCCTCCACTTT,CASSITTGGNSPLHF
TRBD2,TRBV10-3,-,TRBJ2-3,TGTGCCATCAGTCCCGGACTAGCGACAGATACGCAGTATTTT,CAISPGLATDTQYF
TRBD2,TRBV29-1,-,TRBJ2-5,TGCAGCGTTGTACTAGCGGGGGAGGCGTACTTC,CSVVLAGEAYF
-,TRBV24-1,-,TRBJ1-2,TGTGCCACCAGTGATGCCGACAGATTCTATGGCTACACCTTC,CATSDADRFYGYTF
-,TRBV6-1,-,TRBJ1-6,TGTGCCAGCAGAGAAGGAGCGGGCGCCATTAATTCACCCCTCCACTTT,CASREGAGAINSPLHF
-,TRBV5-1,-,TRBJ1-1,TGCGCCAGCAGCTTGGGTCTGTCGGGGAACACTGAAGCTTTCTTT,CASSLGLSGNTEAFF
-,TRBV12-5,-,TRBJ2-1,TGTGCTAGTGGTCCCACGGGGTCGGCCGACAATGAGCAGTTCTTC,CASGPTGSADNEQFF
TRBD2,TRBV28,-,TRBJ2-5,TGTGCCAGCAGTGGAGCGGGGGGGCAGCAAGAGACCCAGTACTTC,CASSGAGGQQETQYF
TRBD1,TRBV24-1,-,TRBJ1-2,TGTGCCACCGAAGCTCAGGGGGCCAAGTATGGCTACACCTTC,CATEAQGAKYGYTF
TRBD2,TRBV24-1,-,TRBJ2-1,TGTGCCACCAGTGACGCTGGGACTAGCGGGGGGTCCTACAATGAGCAGTTCTTC,CATSDAGTSGGSYNEQFF
-,TRBV27,-,TRBJ1-1,TGTGCCAGCAGTCGGACCAGGGAGAACACTGAAGCTTTCTTT,CASSRTRENTEAFF
-,TRBV6-4,-,TRBJ2-2,TGTGCCAGCAGTGTCGGTGAGACCGGGGAGCTGTTTTTT,CASSVGETGELFF
TRBD2,TRBV7-2,-,TRBJ2-4,TGTGCCAGCAGCTTAGCGCGTAGCGGGGGGGGGATCAAAAACATTCAGTACTTC,CASSLARSGGGIKNIQYF
-,TRBV7-2,-,TRBJ2-5,TGTGCCAGCAGCGAACAGGGCCAAGAGACCCAGTACTTC,CASSEQGQETQYF
-,TRBV15,once,TRBJ1-6,TGTGCCACCAGCAGAGATGATGAGGGCTGGAATTCACCCCTCCACTTT,CATSRDDEGWNSPLHF
-,TRBV19,-,TRBJ1-3,TGTGCCAGTAGTATCTCTAGGGGAAACACCATATATTTT,CASSISRGNTIYF
TRBD1,TRBV15,-,TRBJ2-3,TGTGCCACCAGCAGGGGACAGGGGCGAGATACGCAGTATTTT,CATSRGQGRDTQYF